A single sample gave rise to the 5 T cell receptor beta chains below, sequenced in a study of T cells after yellow fever vaccination. TCRdb reprocessed the 5' RACE reads with MiXCR, giving one entry per CDR3 protein. The sample yields just under 600,000 distinct CDR3 sequences, about 14% seen once. The starting material was PBMCs, obtained on the day of the yellow fever booster vaccination. The receptors come from a man aged 25 to 40 who received the YFV17D yellow fever vaccine.

The sample holds a few counts of this clonotype. The CDR3 reads CASSMVQAGISYNEQFF. The DNA for the CDR3 is TGTGCCAGTAGTATGGTTCAAGCGGGAATTTCCTACAATGAGCAGTTCTTC. This chain uses TRBV19 with TRBJ2-1; 7 bases align to TRBD2. V was pared by 3 bases and J by 1 base, with 9 bases of the junction left unmatched. CDR1 and CDR2 (germline): LNHDA, SQIVND (reference sequence). The CDR3 has 17 residues.

The chain carries TRBV10-3 and TRBJ2-7; 11 bases line up with TRBD2. The CDR3 length is 16 residues. Germline CDR1 reads ENHRY; CDR2 reads SYGVKD. V shed 7 bases and J 7 bases; nucleotides not matched to a gene: 15. DNA of the CDR3: TGTGCCATCACAGATCTTAGCGGGAGGGCCGTCAGAGAGCAGTACTTC. Translation: CAITDLSGRAVREQYF.

This clonotype occurred a few times. This rearrangement joins TRBV11-2 to TRBJ1-2, with unresolved D. Germline V gene data show CDR1 as SGHAT and CDR2 as FQNNGV. This CDR3 has 11 amino acids. V lost 5 bases and J 5 bases, leaving 6 bases between the germline ends. The CDR3 DNA sequence: TGTGCCAGCAGCCCTAGATATGGCTACACCTTC. Its translation: CASSPRYGYTF.

The gene calls are TRBV11-1 and TRBJ1-6; a possible D gene is TRBD1 (5 bases). V was pared by 5 bases and J by 13 bases, with 15 bases between. The CDR3 has 13 residues. Germline CDR1 reads SGHAT; CDR2 reads FQDESV (reference sequence). In DNA, the CDR3 is TGTGCCAGCAGCACAAGACAGTTTGATCCCCTCCACTTT. This codes for CASSTRQFDPLHF.

The chain links TRBV7-2 to TRBJ2-5; 7 bases are a match to TRBD1. The CDR3 is 16 amino acids. J was trimmed by 5 bases and V by 5 bases; bases with no gene match: 14. Germline CDR1 SGHTA, CDR2 FQGNSA. CDR3 nucleotides: TGTGCCAGCAGCCCCGGACAGGCGGGTGGACAGGAGACCCAGTACTTC. Its protein is CASSPGQAGGQETQYF.